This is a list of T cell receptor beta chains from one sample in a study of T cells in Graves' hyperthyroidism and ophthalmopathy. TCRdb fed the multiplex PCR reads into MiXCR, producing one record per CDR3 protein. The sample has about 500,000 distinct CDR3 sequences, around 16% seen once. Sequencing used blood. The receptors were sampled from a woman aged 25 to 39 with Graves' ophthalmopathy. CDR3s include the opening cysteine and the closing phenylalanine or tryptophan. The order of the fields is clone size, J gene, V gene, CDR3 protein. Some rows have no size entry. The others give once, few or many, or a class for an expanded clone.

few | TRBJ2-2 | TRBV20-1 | CSARDAGGDTGELFF
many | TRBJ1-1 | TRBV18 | CASSRRDFGAFF
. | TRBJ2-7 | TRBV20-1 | CSARETGGDEQYF
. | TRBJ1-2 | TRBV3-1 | CASSHFWATRGPLTFYGYTF
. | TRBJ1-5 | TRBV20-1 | CSASRWDGDSSQPQHF
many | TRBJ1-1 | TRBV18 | CASSPEISRGYEAFF
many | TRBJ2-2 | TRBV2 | CASSDNANTGELFF
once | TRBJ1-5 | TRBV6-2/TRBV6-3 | CASSYGTGTQPQHF
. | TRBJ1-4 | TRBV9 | CASSEGGATNEKLFF
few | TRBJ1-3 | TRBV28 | CASSFGQGASGNTIYF
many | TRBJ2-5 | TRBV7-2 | CASVRTGEETQYF
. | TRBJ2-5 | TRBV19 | CASSKVGTAETQYF
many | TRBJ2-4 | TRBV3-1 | CASSLRLAGNIQYF
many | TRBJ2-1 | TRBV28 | CASSFNAGNEQFF
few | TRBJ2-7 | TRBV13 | CASSIPQETYEQYF
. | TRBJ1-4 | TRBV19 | CASNRPSGEKLFF
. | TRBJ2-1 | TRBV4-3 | CASSQERANSYNEQFF
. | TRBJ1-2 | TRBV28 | CASSLGGRENYGYTF
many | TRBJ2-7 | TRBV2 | CASRVTSGTGGYEQYF
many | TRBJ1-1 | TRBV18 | CASSLPGPTNTEAFF
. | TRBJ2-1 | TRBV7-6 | CASSYAGEVGSEQFF
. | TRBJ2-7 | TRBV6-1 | CASCENPAYEQYF
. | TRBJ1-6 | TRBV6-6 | CASSYRMPDNSPLHF
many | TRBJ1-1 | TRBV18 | CASSAYFDSLNTEAFF
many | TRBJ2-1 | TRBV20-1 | CSAQGAGLGVSNEQFF
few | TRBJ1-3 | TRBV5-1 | CASTLDLNSGNTIYF
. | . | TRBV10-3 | CAISESPTEQYF
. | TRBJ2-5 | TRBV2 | CASSEVVWQAQETQYF
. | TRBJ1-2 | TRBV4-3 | CASSQGHRLGPKTNYGYTF
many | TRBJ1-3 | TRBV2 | CASSQAGASSGNTIYF
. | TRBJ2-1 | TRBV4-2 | CASSQDQGLWGNEQFF
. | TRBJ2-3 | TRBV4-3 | CASSQASLAGGGRTQYF
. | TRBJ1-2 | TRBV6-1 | CASSENWDYGYTF
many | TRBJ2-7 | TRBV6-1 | CASRIVRSQGDYEQYF
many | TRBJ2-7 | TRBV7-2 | CASSQSLAGLYEQYF
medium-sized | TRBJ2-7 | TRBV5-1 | CASSLEDRVRYEQYF
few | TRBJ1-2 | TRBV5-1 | CASSIPSPLRDNYGYTF
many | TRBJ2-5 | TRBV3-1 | CATSGTLKETQYF
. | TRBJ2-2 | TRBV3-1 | CASSRWTSGELFF
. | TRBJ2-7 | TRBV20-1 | CRPGPGPGRGQYF
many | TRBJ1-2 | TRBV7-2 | CASSHPVSRYTF
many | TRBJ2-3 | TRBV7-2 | CASREDSLADTQYF
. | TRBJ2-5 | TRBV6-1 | CASSPDRGRGLAGGGYQETQYF
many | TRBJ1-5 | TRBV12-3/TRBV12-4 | CASSRHRIGGNQPQHF
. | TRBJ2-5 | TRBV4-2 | CASSQDNGPRETQYF
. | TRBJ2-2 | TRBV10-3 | CATGTSGKRANTGELFF
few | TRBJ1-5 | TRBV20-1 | CSARGTVFSNQPQHF
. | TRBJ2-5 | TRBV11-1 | CASSQIDVGLTQYF
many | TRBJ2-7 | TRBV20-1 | CSARVADLSYEQYF
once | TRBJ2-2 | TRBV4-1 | CASSQAMTAGELFF
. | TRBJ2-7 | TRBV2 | CASLDRAYEQYF
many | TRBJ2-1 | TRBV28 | CASGAPQPENEQFF
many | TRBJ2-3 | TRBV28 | CASSSPLRGGSGDTQYF
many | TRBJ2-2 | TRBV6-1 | CASSLIPSGGTGELFF
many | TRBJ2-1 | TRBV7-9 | CASSLAGTNEQFF